This paragraph reports one TCR beta chain. Its target is not known. The germline CDR1 and CDR2 sequences are MNHEY and SVGEGT. The germline V and J ends were trimmed by 7 bases and 1 base, with 10 bases remaining between them. This CDR3 is 13 amino acids long. TCRdb fed the reads into MiXCR, producing one record per CDR3 protein. This table holds approximately 56,000 distinct CDR3 sequences, about 20% found once. These data belong to a study of T cell repertoires in cytomegalovirus infection. Study context: Evidence of both CMV infection and a matching HLA type came from public TCR beta signatures.

Sample: CD8+ T cells from cultured PBMCs, taken from culture after CMV antigen stimulation. The TCR originated in a human donor in good health (CMV status not recorded). Some clones in this sample may be carry-over from other donors' samples. This sequence joins TRBV6-2 or TRBV6-3 and TRBJ1-1; D uncertain. This CDR3 reads CASTSFRNTEAFF. The CDR3 nucleotides read TGTGCCAGCACCTCTTTTAGGAACACTGAAGCTTTCTTT.